These 28 T cell receptor beta chains were sequenced from one sample in a study of PD-1 blockade in classical Hodgkin lymphoma. Clones were read by immunoSEQ multiplex PCR, and TCRdb kept only the in-frame ones, dropping some. The data show 85,000 to 90,000 clones, roughly nine tenths seen once. Sample time point: cycle 4 day 1 (C4D1), after six to seven weeks of nivolumab. Following autologous stem cell transplantation, relapse occurred in every patient, and exposure to brentuximab vedotin varied. The source material was peripheral blood mononuclear cells (PBMCs), sampled before the fourth cycle of nivolumab. These receptors came from a human donor with classical Hodgkin lymphoma.

This clone was detected a few times. The rearrangement links TRBV6-5 to TRBJ1-3; D may be TRBD1 (6 bases). The CDR3 sequence is 13 residues long. V dropped 8 bases and J dropped 4 bases, with 12 bases sitting between them. Germline V CDR1 and CDR2: MNHEY, SVGAGI. The chain's CDR3 is CASRTGPGNTIYF. CDR3 coding DNA: TGTGCCAGCCGAACAGGGCCGGGAAACACCATATATTTT.

The gene calls are TRBV4-2 and TRBJ1-6, with 8 bases matching TRBD1. The CDR3 has 15 amino acids. CDR1 and CDR2 from the germline V gene are LGHNA and YNFKEQ. V dropped 3 bases and J dropped 9; count of bases not matched to a gene: 7. CDR3: CASSQELTGASPLHF. Written as DNA, the CDR3 is TGTGCCAGCAGCCAGGAATTGACAGGGGCTTCACCCCTCCACTTT.

The chain links TRBV7-2 to TRBJ1-3; possible D gene TRBD1, 5 bases. CDR3 length: 15 residues. Germline CDR1 is SGHTA and CDR2 is FQGNSA. The ends were cut back, 1 base at V and 0 bases at J, with 7 bases in the middle. CDR3 coding DNA: TGTGCCAGCAGCTTAGAGGGGTCCTCTGGAAACACCATATATTTT. This gives the protein CASSLEGSSGNTIYF.

This clone was counted a single time. The chain employs TRBV11-3 and TRBJ2-2; a weak D match, TRBD2 (5 bases). Germline V lookup: CDR1 SGHNT, CDR2 YENEEA. V was cut by 5 bases and J by 0 bases, with 19 bases left in between. This CDR3 has 18 amino acids. The CDR3 region is CASSETFLGSSNTGELFF. As DNA, the CDR3 is TGTGCCAGCAGCGAAACCTTTTTAGGGAGCTCGAACACCGGGGAGCTGTTTTTT. Complete variable domain (other parts from reference TRBV11-3 and TRBJ2-2): EAGVVQSPRYKIIEKKQPVAFWCNPISGHNTLYWYLQNLGQGPELLIRYENEEAVDDSQLPKDRFSAERLKGVDSTLKIQPAELGDSAVYLCASSETFLGSSNTGELFFGEGSRLTVL.

The rearrangement links TRBV5-1 to TRBJ1-1; TRBD1 matches 7 bases. Germline loops: CDR1 SGHRS, CDR2 YFSETQ. The CDR3 is made up of 15 amino acids. V lost 4 bases to trimming and J lost 1 base; unmatched junction nucleotides: 7. CDR3 in amino acids: CASSPMGTENTEAFF. In DNA, the CDR3 is TGCGCCAGCAGCCCCATGGGGACAGAGAACACTGAAGCTTTCTTT.

The chain joins TRBV7-2 to TRBJ1-1; D might be TRBD1 (6 bases). The CDR3 runs 15 residues. Trimming took 3 bases from V and 4 from J, leaving 15 bases between them. Germline V lookup: CDR1 SGHTA, CDR2 FQGNSA. The CDR3 loop reads CASSFEGGGSTEAFF. Here the CDR3 DNA reads TGTGCCAGCAGCTTTGAAGGGGGAGGGAGCACTGAAGCTTTCTTT.

V gene TRBV14 combines with J gene TRBJ2-3, with a tentative D call TRBD1 (6 bases). The CDR3 is 15 amino acids. Looked up from germline, CDR1 is SGHDN and CDR2 is FVKESK. V dropped 1 base and J dropped 5 bases, with 13 bases sitting between them. For the CDR3, the DNA is TGTGCCAGCAGCCAAGTCAGGGGAGCTGGAGATACGCAGTATTTT. Protein product: CASSQVRGAGDTQYF.

J is TRBJ1-5 and V is TRBV7-9, with unresolved D. Germline lookup yields CDR1 SEHNR and CDR2 FQNEAQ (reference sequence). The CDR3 has 15 amino acids. V lost 5 bases and J lost 5, with 16 bases in between. CDR3 in DNA: TGTGCCAGCAGCCCAATTGGCCCCATACATCAGCCCCAGCATTTT. Protein: CASSPIGPIHQPQHF.

The chain has TRBV2 and TRBJ2-3; unclear D gene. This CDR3 region has 10 residues. Germline loops: CDR1 SNHLY, CDR2 FYNNEI. V lost 10 bases and J lost 3, with 5 bases in between. The CDR3 nucleotides read TGTGCCACCGTTACAGATACGCAGTATTTT. Its translation: CATVTDTQYF.

This clone was seen only a few times. This sequence joins TRBV4-3 and TRBJ2-3; 11 positions agree with TRBD2. CDR1 is LGHNA and CDR2 is YSLEER in the germline V gene. The length of the CDR3 is 15 residues. V shed 5 bases, J shed 5 bases, and the junction held 6 bases outside the gene matches. The CDR3 nucleotides read TGCGCCAGCAGCTATAGCGGGGGGGCCGTAGATACGCAGTATTTT. Translated, it gives CASSYSGGAVDTQYF.

The chain is built from TRBV6-1 and TRBJ2-1; D is perhaps TRBD1 (5 bases). Trimming pared 2 bases from V and 0 bases from J, leaving 11 bases between. This CDR3 has 16 amino acids. Germline assignment: CDR1 MNHNS and CDR2 SASEGT. The CDR3 region has the DNA TGTGCCAGCAGTGAATACAGGAGTAGCTCCTACAATGAGCAGTTCTTC. Its protein is CASSEYRSSSYNEQFF.

This chain uses TRBV7-2 with TRBJ1-3; D not certain. The CDR3 contains 12 residues. The germline V and J ends were trimmed by 8 bases and 0 bases, with 5 bases remaining between them. Germline-derived CDR1 and CDR2 are SGHTA and FQGNSA. CDR3 sequence: CASDISGNTIYF. The CDR3 nucleotides are TGTGCCAGCGATATCTCTGGAAACACCATATATTTT.

This chain connects TRBV28 to TRBJ2-2; 8 bases map to TRBD1. CDR1 is MDHEN, CDR2 SYDVKM, per germline. The CDR3 contains 15 residues. V dropped 7 bases and J dropped 1; count of bases not matched to a gene: 5. The CDR3 DNA is TGTGCCAGCAAGTTCGGGACAGGGAACACCGGGGAGCTGTTTTTT. It specifies CASKFGTGNTGELFF.

In its sample, this clone was seen a few times. The chain has TRBV4-1 and TRBJ1-1; no clear D gene. CDR1 and CDR2 from the germline V gene are MGHRA and YSYEKL. V lost 2 bases to trimming and J lost 1 base, with 5 bases between them. The CDR3 sequence is 13 residues long. In DNA form, the CDR3 reads TGCGCCAGCAGCCAAACGAGGAACACTGAAGCTTTCTTT. Protein: CASSQTRNTEAFF.

This clone was recorded once. This chain connects TRBV27 to TRBJ1-6; 9 bases line up with TRBD1. The V gene end was trimmed by 6 bases and the J gene end by 9 bases; junction bases not matched to a gene: 3. The CDR3 totals 13 residues. Germline CDR1 and CDR2: MNHEY and SMNVEV (reference sequence). In nucleotides, the CDR3 is TGTGCCAGCAGGGACAGGGGCAGTTCACCCCTCCACTTT. Translating it yields CASRDRGSSPLHF.

This clone turned up a few times. The chain has TRBV7-6 and TRBJ1-6; 7 bases agree with TRBD1. Germline V lookup: CDR1 SGHVS, CDR2 FNYEAQ. Trimming removed 2 bases from V and 6 bases from J; junction bases left unmatched: 7. The CDR3 consists of 16 residues. The CDR3 nucleotides read TGTGCCAGCAGCTTAAGGGGGCCGCCGGGTAATTCACCCCTCCACTTT. Its protein product is CASSLRGPPGNSPLHF.

This clone is a singleton in its sample. The chain joins TRBV9 to TRBJ1-2, with a possible D match to TRBD1 (6 bases). The V gene's germline CDR1 is SGDLS and CDR2 YYNGEE. Trimming took 0 bases from V and 6 from J, leaving 9 bases between them. CDR3 length: 13 residues. The CDR3 loop is CASSVGSGDGYTF. DNA for the CDR3: TGTGCCAGCAGCGTAGGGTCAGGGGATGGCTACACCTTC.

The chain recombines TRBV21-1 with TRBJ2-5; the DNA was not compared with TRBD1, the D call given in the table. TRBV21-1 is a known pseudogene. This CDR3 spans 16 amino acids. For the CDR3, the DNA is TGTGCCAGCAGCAAAGCTAGGAACAGGGGGAGGGAGACCCAGTACTTC. Amino acids: CASSKARNRGRETQYF.

V and J are TRBV19 and TRBJ2-5, with TRBD1 matching over 9 bases. With 4 bases clipped from V and 4 bases from J, the junction kept 7 bases outside the gene matches. Germline CDR1 is LNHDA and CDR2 is SQIVND (reference sequence). The CDR3 spans 15 residues. The CDR3 DNA follows: TGTGCCAGTAGTAAGGGACAGGGACCAGGAGAGACCCAGTACTTC. Protein product: CASSKGQGPGETQYF.

The chain recombines TRBV7-8 with TRBJ2-7; D assignment may be TRBD1 or TRBD2 (6 bases each). CDR1 is SGHVS, CDR2 FQNEAQ, per germline. This CDR3 is built from 15 residues. Trimming removed 2 bases at V and 2 bases at J, with 13 bases between. The CDR3 reads CASSLRGEGPYEQYF. The CDR3 bases are TGTGCCAGCAGCTTAAGGGGGGAAGGACCCTACGAGCAGTACTTC.

The chain employs TRBV6-6 and TRBJ2-7; 8 bases agree with TRBD1. The trim removed 6 bases at V and 2 bases at J, leaving 9 bases unmatched. The CDR3 sequence is 15 residues long. Germline CDR1 MNHNY, CDR2 SVGAGI (reference sequence). CDR3 in DNA: TGTGCCAGCAGCCAGGACAGGGCGTCCACCTACGAGCAGTACTTC. Protein product: CASSQDRASTYEQYF.

The genes are TRBV7-2 and TRBJ2-2; tentative D call: TRBD2 (7 bases). The CDR3 runs to 17 residues. The V and J ends lost 1 base and 3 bases respectively, with 15 bases between them. CDR1 and CDR2 from the germline V gene are SGHTA and FQGNSA. The CDR3 spells CASSLGPGGQDTGELFF. Here the CDR3 DNA reads TGTGCCAGCAGCTTAGGCCCCGGGGGGCAGGACACCGGGGAGCTGTTTTTT.

The chain employs TRBV7-6 and TRBJ2-3, with 11 positions matching TRBD1. CDR1 is SGHVS and CDR2 is FNYEAQ in the germline V gene. The V segment lost 7 bases and the J segment 4 bases; nucleotides outside the gene matches: 10. The CDR3 runs 16 residues. CDR3 sequence (DNA): TGTGCCAGCATGTCTACGGGACAGGGGGTTCCAGATACGCAGTATTTT. It specifies CASMSTGQGVPDTQYF.

V usage is TRBV7-2 and J usage is TRBJ2-3; D is uncertain. Germline V gene sequence: CDR1 SGHTA, CDR2 FQGNSA. The CDR3 sequence is 15 residues long. The ends were cut back, 2 bases at V and 0 bases at J, with 9 bases in the middle. CDR3 bases: TGTGCCAGCAGCTTAAGATGGCTTAGCACAGATACGCAGTATTTT. This translates into CASSLRWLSTDTQYF.

Here the CDR3 reads CAVSPGQGVGSYNSPLHF. The CDR3 nucleotides are TGCGCCGTCTCTCCGGGACAGGGGGTTGGATCCTATAATTCACCCCTCCACTTT. The V and J genes are TRBV4-1 and TRBJ1-6; TRBD1 aligns across 11 bases. This CDR3 has 18 amino acids. Looked up from germline, CDR1 is MGHRA and CDR2 is YSYEKL. V gave up 11 bases and J gave up 1 base; unmatched junction bases: 13.

The chain links TRBV11-2 to TRBJ2-5; D is tentatively TRBD1 or TRBD2 (5 bases each). The J call is uncertain, as TRBJ2-7 better fits the DNA end. CDR3 length: 15 amino acids. Germline V lookup: CDR1 SGHAT, CDR2 FQNNGV. In nucleotides, the CDR3 is TGTGCCAGCAGCTTAGTTTTGGGGGACCTCTACGAGCAGTACTTC. Its translation: CASSLVLGDLYEQYF.

The rearrangement links TRBV6-1 to TRBJ1-2; 7 nucleotides align to TRBD1. In germline, CDR1 is MNHNS, CDR2 SASEGT. V was pared by 8 bases and J by 2 bases, with 8 bases of the junction left unmatched. This CDR3 region has 14 residues. The CDR3 sequence is CASGLTGTNYGYTF. The CDR3 DNA is TGTGCCAGCGGCCTGACAGGGACCAACTATGGCTACACCTTC.

DNA of the CDR3: TGTGCCAGTAGTAACCCAATCGGGACAGGGGCCCCATTCACTCAGCCCCAGCATTTT. It translates to CASSNPIGTGAPFTQPQHF. The chain couples TRBV19 to TRBJ1-5, with 10 bases aligning to TRBD1. V trimming: 4 bases; J trimming: 6 bases; junction bases outside the gene matches: 18. Germline CDR1 is LNHDA and CDR2 is SQIVND (reference sequence). The CDR3 runs to 19 residues. Drawing the rest from reference TRBV19 and TRBJ1-5, the complete variable domain is DGGITQSPKYLFRKEGQNVTLSCEQNLNHDAMYWYRQDPGQGLRLIYYSQIVNDFQKGDIAEGYSVSREKKESFPLTVTSAQKNPTAFYLCASSNPIGTGAPFTQPQHFGDGTRLSIL.